The 12 T cell receptor beta chains below come from one sample, sequenced in a study of CD8 T cells in Susac syndrome. An amount of RNA that ranged from roughly 0.45 to 1 ug was reverse transcribed with random hexamers. TCRdb reprocessed the immunoSEQ multiplex PCR reads via MiXCR and lists one record per CDR3 protein. The table includes 150,000 to 200,000 distinct CDR3 sequences, 80% to 95% detected once. The sequenced material came from CD4+ T cells from PBMCs. All receptors derive from a human donor in good health.

This rearrangement joins TRBV29-1 to TRBJ2-5; D remains ambiguous. This CDR3 is 11 amino acids long. The ends were cut back, 0 bases at V and 5 bases at J, with 4 bases in the middle. The germline gives CDR1 SQVTM, CDR2 ANQGSEA. The CDR3 coding sequence is TGCAGCGTTGAAGAGGGGGAGACCCAGTACTTC. The encoded protein is CSVEEGETQYF.

The V and J genes are TRBV6-1 and TRBJ1-2, with 7 bases matching TRBD1. CDR1 MNHNS and CDR2 SASEGT come from the germline V gene. CDR3 size: 14 residues. The V segment lost 7 bases and the J segment 4 bases; nucleotides outside the gene matches: 9. The CDR3 DNA reads as TGTGCCAGCACCGGAGAACAGGGGACCTATGGCTACACCTTC. This encodes CASTGEQGTYGYTF.

This chain links TRBV23-1 with TRBJ2-3, with D hard to call. TRBV23-1 is an ORF, and what it does is uncertain. This CDR3 is built from 13 residues. V was pared by 2 bases and J by 4 bases, with 7 bases between. The CDR3 DNA reads as TGCGCCAGCAGTCAAATCGTGCCAGATACGCAGTATTTT. Protein sequence: CASSQIVPDTQYF.

The V call is TRBV18, the J call TRBJ1-2; 8 bases line up with TRBD1. V shed 6 bases, J shed 6 bases, and the junction held 3 bases outside the gene matches. The germline CDR1 and CDR2 sequences are KGHSH and LQKENI. CDR3 length equals 12 residues. CDR3 coding DNA: TGTGCCAGCTCTCCGGACAGGGATGGCTACACCTTC. It translates to CASSPDRDGYTF.

The chain joins TRBV29-1 to TRBJ2-7, with D perhaps matching TRBD2 (6 bases). Germline V gene lookup returns CDR1 SQVTM and CDR2 ANQGSEA. Trimming cost V 7 bases and J 3 bases, with 7 bases left between them. This CDR3 comprises 10 residues. The CDR3 loop is CSGGDYEQYF. The CDR3 DNA sequence: TGCAGCGGGGGGGACTACGAGCAGTACTTC.

J is TRBJ1-2 and V is TRBV29-1; 9 nucleotides agree with TRBD1. Germline V lookup: CDR1 SQVTM, CDR2 ANQGSEA. V dropped 1 base and J dropped 3; count of bases not matched to a gene: 3. CDR3 length: 14 residues. CDR3 residues: CSVEAGTGHYGYTF. The CDR3 DNA reads as TGCAGCGTTGAAGCCGGGACAGGGCACTATGGCTACACCTTC.

The genes are TRBV19 and TRBJ1-6; maybe TRBD1 (6 bases). CDR3 length: 15 amino acids. The germline gives CDR1 LNHDA, CDR2 SQIVND (reference sequence). The V gene lost 6 bases and the J gene lost 7 bases, with 16 bases spanning the gap. CDR3 region: CASRGPGQRNSPLHF. In DNA, the CDR3 is TGTGCCAGTAGGGGGCCAGGACAGAGAAATTCACCCCTCCACTTT.

This clonotype was observed a handful of times. In DNA form, the CDR3 reads TGTGCCAGCAGTTTGGACAGAGACAGTATCAACTATGGCTACACCTTC. Residues: CASSLDRDSINYGYTF. The chain employs TRBV27 and TRBJ1-2; D possibly corresponds to TRBD1 (6 bases). V shed 3 bases and J shed 2 bases, with 16 bases lying between them. The length of the CDR3 is 16 residues. Germline-derived CDR1 and CDR2 are MNHEY and SMNVEV (reference sequence).

The rearrangement uses TRBV7-2 and TRBJ2-4; 9 bases map to TRBD2. Germline V gene sequence: CDR1 SGHTA, CDR2 FQGNSA. The CDR3 is 16 amino acids. Losses at the gene ends were 6 bases for V and 1 base for J; bases not matched to a gene: 7. CDR3 nucleotides: TGTGCCAGCAGACCAAGTACTAGCGGGGCCAAAAACATTCAGTACTTC. It is translated as CASRPSTSGAKNIQYF. Combining the CDR3 with reference TRBV7-2 and TRBJ2-4 gives the whole variable domain GAGVSQSPSNKVTEKGKDVELRCDPISGHTALYWYRQSLGQGLEFLIYFQGNSAPDKSGLPSDRFSAERTGGSVSTLTIQRTQQEDSAVYLCASRPSTSGAKNIQYFGAGTRLSVL.

This clonotype is a singleton in its sample. The V gene is TRBV20-1, the J gene TRBJ2-6; D call uncertain. CDR1 and CDR2 from the germline V gene are DFQATT and SNEGSKA (reference sequence). V was cut by 4 bases and J by 1 base, with 11 bases left in between. The CDR3 totals 15 residues. The CDR3 spells CSATPGPSGANVLTF. The CDR3 DNA sequence: TGCAGTGCTACCCCTGGACCATCTGGGGCCAACGTCCTGACTTTC.

The chain couples TRBV9 to TRBJ2-2, with D unclear. V lost 0 bases and J 2 bases, leaving 8 bases between the germline ends. The germline gives CDR1 SGDLS, CDR2 YYNGEE. This CDR3 contains 15 residues. The DNA for the CDR3 is TGTGCCAGCAGCGTAGAGGGAATTAACACCGGGGAGCTGTTTTTT. It is translated as CASSVEGINTGELFF.

The CDR3, as DNA: TGTGCCAGCAGTGCTAGGAACACCGGGGAGCTGTTTTTT. It is translated as CASSARNTGELFF. V is TRBV2 and J is TRBJ2-2; D unresolved. The germline gives CDR1 SNHLY, CDR2 FYNNEI. The CDR3 extends over 13 amino acids. Trimming pared 4 bases from V and 1 base from J, leaving 4 bases between.